Listed below are T cell receptor beta chains from one sample, sequenced in a study of T cells after yellow fever vaccination. TCRdb redid the calling of the 5' RACE reads with MiXCR, one entry per CDR3 protein. The profile shows 500,000 to 650,000 distinct CDR3 sequences, roughly a sixth of them singletons. The sample was PBMCs, taken around 5 days after the first yellow fever vaccination. The receptors stem from a man younger than 35 who received the YFV17D yellow fever vaccine. The CDR3 runs from the conserved cysteine through the conserved F or W. A D gene is named only where the DNA matches it firmly.

J gene,V gene,D gene,CDR3 protein
TRBJ1-1,TRBV6-9,-,CASSYTPLGTEAFF
TRBJ2-1,TRBV7-8,-,CASSLVVNEQFF
TRBJ2-1,TRBV15,-,CATSRDISSYNEQFF
TRBJ1-3,TRBV18,TRBD1,CASSPESGTGLYF
TRBJ1-2,TRBV4-1,-,CASSQTGGYTF
TRBJ1-2,TRBV28,TRBD1,CASSFAGTGAPIDGYTF
TRBJ2-3,TRBV27,-,CASSGMAPDTQYF
TRBJ1-5,TRBV10-3,-,CAIRTPYSNQPQHF
TRBJ1-2,TRBV7-2,-,CASSSPDRSNYGYTF
TRBJ2-4,TRBV29-1,TRBD1,CSGRQGSFENIQYF
TRBJ1-2,TRBV5-6,TRBD1,CASSSWDRINYGYTF
TRBJ2-7,TRBV7-3,TRBD1,CASTGQELAEQYF
TRBJ2-3,TRBV20-1,TRBD1,CSAREGGPDTQYF
TRBJ1-2,TRBV21-1,-,CASSNRTRTVWQWEYGYTF
TRBJ2-1,TRBV7-2,TRBD2,CASSRGGAGGPYNEQFF
TRBJ1-3,TRBV4-1,-,CASSQQGWDTIYF
TRBJ1-4,TRBV6-2/TRBV6-3,-,CATLGITQKLFF
TRBJ2-7,TRBV29-1,TRBD2,CSVVGGVPDPYEQYF
TRBJ2-5,TRBV5-1,-,CASSTGTHQETQYF
TRBJ2-1,TRBV18,TRBD1,CASSPRTGGYNEQFF
TRBJ2-3,TRBV7-2,-,CASSFEGDTQYF
TRBJ1-1,TRBV5-1,-,CASSLDPLYGSTEAFF
TRBJ2-1,TRBV27,TRBD2,CASTTSGNEQFF
TRBJ2-5,TRBV4-1,-,CASSQGTFTGSLGETQYF
TRBJ2-6,TRBV24-1,-,CATSDPIRGVSGANVLTF
TRBJ2-3,TRBV4-2,TRBD2,CASSPVTSGGRGTDTQYF
TRBJ1-1,TRBV7-9,-,CASSFSLGNTEAFF
TRBJ2-3,TRBV6-5,TRBD2,CASSYSGLAIPDTQYF
TRBJ1-3,TRBV29-1,-,CSVEEGHPGYTIYF
TRBJ2-1,TRBV5-4,TRBD2,CASSLDGGTSGGPLSFNEQFF